A selection of T cell receptor beta chains follows, all from one sample in a study of OX40 agonist ivuxolimab in advanced cancers. Generated by immunoSEQ multiplex PCR, the TCRdb table keeps only in-frame clones and is missing some. The sample lists tens of thousands of clones, 60% to 85% occurring once. Source: CD4+ or CD8+ T cells sorted from blood, taken in a trial of the OX40 agonist ivuxolimab. The receptors come from an adult with an advanced solid tumor such as melanoma, head and neck, liver or kidney cancer. The CDR3 runs from the conserved cysteine through the conserved F or W. The order of the fields is D gene, clone size, V gene, J gene, CDR3 protein, CDR3 DNA. The D gene is left open where the match is weak. Clone size, where shown, is once, few, many, or a class for clones that have expanded.

D gene: NA; clone size: NA; V gene: TRBV5-1; J gene: TRBJ1-5; CDR3 protein: CASSIGPNQPQHF; CDR3 DNA: TGCGCCAGCAGCATCGGCCCCAATCAGCCCCAGCATTTT
D gene: NA; clone size: NA; V gene: TRBV28; J gene: TRBJ1-4; CDR3 protein: CASSPQSVGRSEKLFF; CDR3 DNA: TGTGCCAGCAGTCCGCAGTCGGTGGGAAGGAGTGAAAAACTGTTTTTT
D gene: NA; clone size: NA; V gene: TRBV7-2; J gene: TRBJ1-2; CDR3 protein: CASSLKELFNNYGYTF; CDR3 DNA: TGTGCCAGCAGCTTAAAAGAGCTCTTCAATAACTATGGCTACACCTTC
D gene: NA; clone size: NA; V gene: TRBV9; J gene: TRBJ2-2; CDR3 protein: CASSVGVGGTGELFF; CDR3 DNA: TGTGCCAGCAGCGTTGGGGTAGGAGGCACCGGGGAGCTGTTTTTT
D gene: NA; clone size: NA; V gene: TRBV28; J gene: TRBJ1-1; CDR3 protein: CASFGGNPYLNTEAFF; CDR3 DNA: TGTGCCAGTTTTGGGGGAAACCCATATCTGAACACTGAAGCTTTCTTT
D gene: NA; clone size: NA; V gene: TRBV6-1; J gene: TRBJ2-7; CDR3 protein: CASSQGGAENEQYF; CDR3 DNA: TGTGCCAGCAGTCAAGGGGGGGCGGAAAACGAGCAGTACTTC
D gene: NA; clone size: NA; V gene: TRBV18; J gene: TRBJ2-3; CDR3 protein: CASSPGGDTQYF; CDR3 DNA: TGTGCCAGCTCACCAGGGGGAGATACGCAGTATTTT
D gene: NA; clone size: once; V gene: TRBV7-2; J gene: TRBJ2-3; CDR3 protein: CASSLALGGSTDTQYF; CDR3 DNA: TGTGCCAGCAGCTTAGCGCTTGGCGGGAGCACAGATACGCAGTATTTT
D gene: NA; clone size: NA; V gene: TRBV7-9; J gene: TRBJ2-1; CDR3 protein: CASSLGRDGEQFF; CDR3 DNA: TGTGCCAGCAGCTTAGGAAGGGACGGTGAGCAGTTCTTC
D gene: NA; clone size: NA; V gene: TRBV7-6; J gene: TRBJ2-5; CDR3 protein: CASSLKETQYF; CDR3 DNA: TGTGCCAGCAGCTTAAAAGAGACCCAGTACTTC
D gene: NA; clone size: once; V gene: TRBV2; J gene: TRBJ1-1; CDR3 protein: CASKDPVTEAFF; CDR3 DNA: TGTGCCAGCAAGGACCCAGTCACTGAAGCTTTCTTT
D gene: TRBD1; clone size: NA; V gene: TRBV6-5; J gene: TRBJ1-3; CDR3 protein: CASSRGLGNTIYF; CDR3 DNA: TGTGCCAGCAGCAGGGGGCTTGGAAACACCATATATTTT
D gene: NA; clone size: NA; V gene: TRBV18; J gene: TRBJ2-5; CDR3 protein: CASSAIAETQYF; CDR3 DNA: TGTGCCAGCTCAGCGATAGCAGAGACCCAGTACTTC
D gene: NA; clone size: NA; V gene: TRBV11-3; J gene: TRBJ2-1; CDR3 protein: CASSSFNNDEQFF; CDR3 DNA: TGTGCCAGCAGCTCCTTTAATAACGATGAGCAGTTCTTC
D gene: NA; clone size: few; V gene: TRBV6-5; J gene: TRBJ1-1; CDR3 protein: CASRRATMNTEAFF; CDR3 DNA: TGTGCCAGCAGGAGGGCAACGATGAACACTGAAGCTTTCTTT
D gene: TRBD1; clone size: NA; V gene: TRBV19; J gene: TRBJ2-3; CDR3 protein: CASIKTGGLRTDTQYF; CDR3 DNA: TGTGCCAGTATTAAAACAGGGGGCCTCAGAACAGATACGCAGTATTTT
D gene: NA; clone size: once; V gene: TRBV11-2; J gene: TRBJ2-2; CDR3 protein: CASSLQAGELFF; CDR3 DNA: TGTGCCAGCAGCTTGCAGGCCGGGGAGCTGTTTTTT
D gene: NA; clone size: NA; V gene: TRBV11-2; J gene: TRBJ2-2; CDR3 protein: CASSLEGNSNTGELFF; CDR3 DNA: TGTGCCAGCAGCTTAGAAGGGAATTCAAACACCGGGGAGCTGTTTTTT
D gene: TRBD2; clone size: NA; V gene: TRBV4-1; J gene: TRBJ2-7; CDR3 protein: CASSQDGREGQGGSSYEQYF; CDR3 DNA: TGCGCCAGCAGCCAAGATGGGCGGGAGGGCCAAGGCGGTAGCTCCTACGAGCAGTACTTC
D gene: NA; clone size: NA; V gene: TRBV28; J gene: TRBJ2-5; CDR3 protein: CASSILVGTQYF; CDR3 DNA: TGTGCCAGCAGTATACTAGTGGGGACCCAGTACTTC
D gene: NA; clone size: NA; V gene: TRBV6-5; J gene: TRBJ2-5; CDR3 protein: CASSSPRSQETQYF; CDR3 DNA: TGTGCCAGCAGTTCACCCCGAAGCCAAGAGACCCAGTACTTC
D gene: NA; clone size: NA; V gene: TRBV19; J gene: TRBJ1-2; CDR3 protein: CASTTGNYGYTF; CDR3 DNA: TGTGCCAGTACAACAGGGAACTATGGCTACACCTTC
D gene: NA; clone size: NA; V gene: TRBV14; J gene: TRBJ2-1; CDR3 protein: CASSQDWNEQFF; CDR3 DNA: TGTGCCAGCAGCCAGGACTGGAATGAGCAGTTCTTC
D gene: NA; clone size: NA; V gene: TRBV5-1; J gene: TRBJ1-2; CDR3 protein: CASSRDNYGYTF; CDR3 DNA: TGCGCCAGCAGTAGGGACAACTATGGCTACACCTTC
D gene: NA; clone size: NA; V gene: TRBV6-4; J gene: TRBJ2-2; CDR3 protein: CASSARLGINTGELFF; CDR3 DNA: TGTGCCAGCAGTGCCCGCCTGGGGATAAACACCGGGGAGCTGTTTTTT
D gene: NA; clone size: few; V gene: TRBV7-8; J gene: TRBJ2-3; CDR3 protein: CASSLSGGLTTDTQYF; CDR3 DNA: TGTGCCAGCAGCTTATCGGGCGGACTTACCACAGATACGCAGTATTTT
D gene: NA; clone size: NA; V gene: TRBV5-1; J gene: TRBJ2-1; CDR3 protein: CASSWGGMSYNEQFF; CDR3 DNA: TGCGCCAGCAGCTGGGGGGGCATGTCCTACAATGAGCAGTTCTTC
D gene: NA; clone size: NA; V gene: TRBV7-8; J gene: TRBJ1-2; CDR3 protein: CASSLGQKNYGYTF; CDR3 DNA: TGTGCCAGCAGCTTAGGCCAAAAGAACTATGGCTACACCTTC
D gene: TRBD1; clone size: NA; V gene: TRBV15; J gene: TRBJ1-2; CDR3 protein: CATSRDLTGTGSGYTF; CDR3 DNA: TGTGCCACCAGCAGAGACCTAACCGGGACAGGGAGTGGCTACACCTTC
D gene: TRBD2; clone size: few; V gene: TRBV6-4; J gene: TRBJ2-2; CDR3 protein: CASSGQRETGELFF; CDR3 DNA: TGTGCCAGCAGTGGCCAGCGGGAGACCGGGGAGCTGTTTTTT